The present T cell receptor (beta chain) was sequenced within a study of blood T cell repertoires in COVID-19. CDR1 is MNHEY, CDR2 SMNVEV, per germline (reference sequence). CDR3 length: 14 residues. Trimming left V 4 bases short and J 3 bases short, with 10 bases between. Method: immunoSEQ multiplex PCR; TCRdb's copy keeps in-frame clones and lacks some. The data hold 50,000 to 60,000 clones, with around 90% observed a single time. This sequence originates from a man between 40 and 49 years old with COVID-19, enrolled during active disease. The sequenced material came from peripheral blood. V and J are TRBV27 and TRBJ1-3; the D is unclear. CDR3 coding DNA: TGTGCCAGCAGTTCAGGATTTATTGGAAACACCATATATTTT. Its protein product is CASSSGFIGNTIYF.